These T cell receptor beta chains were read from a single sample in a study of cytomegalovirus exposure and HLA in healthy donors. Profiled with immunoSEQ multiplex PCR; TCRdb holds only in-frame clones, not every one. This table has around 350,000 clones, roughly 90% appearing once. The sequenced sample was PBMCs. The source of these receptors is a woman aged 18-30 years in good health and CMV-seronegative. Both conserved end residues are trimmed from each CDR3.

TRBV10-3,TRBJ2-6,AILGRLSGANVLT
TRBV5-1,TRBJ2-5,ASSGATGGGETQY
TRBV28,TRBJ1-2,ASRQGGDNYGYT
TRBV4-2,TRBJ2-3,ASSQDRYSESTDTQY
TRBV28,TRBJ2-1,ASSPAGVRNEQF
TRBV5-1,TRBJ2-1,ASRSPSGGVNEQF
TRBV15,TRBJ1-3,ATSRDAGEGNTIY
TRBV10-3,TRBJ2-5,ATGDLETQY
TRBV7-2,TRBJ2-7,ASSLRGGGRPSYEQY
TRBV5-1,TRBJ1-1,ASSFGGAAF
TRBV28,TRBJ2-7,ASNAGQGSYEQY
TRBV9,TRBJ2-3,ASSFFPGTSGREDTQY
TRBV27,TRBJ1-5,ASSLRGGDQPQH
TRBV5-8,TRBJ2-7,ASSSDRGRTYEQY
TRBV28,TRBJ1-2,ASSTPPGGYGYT
TRBV9,TRBJ1-1,ASSVDRYVGNTEAF
TRBV30,TRBJ2-1,AWSRGRGYNEQF
TRBV19,TRBJ2-5,ASSPGQASQETQY
TRBV2,TRBJ1-5,ASSEGARGSQPQH
TRBV2,TRBJ2-2,ASGSGLNTGELF
TRBV10-2,TRBJ2-7,ASSVPGTSYEQY
TRBV14,TRBJ2-2,ASSQTSGVGELF
TRBV25-1,TRBJ2-7,ASSIAGGFEQY
TRBV6-5,TRBJ1-1,ASSPRTGGLEAF
TRBV10-3,TRBJ2-3,AISPGLAPDTQY
TRBV6-1,TRBJ1-6,ASKGQGNSPLH
TRBV30,TRBJ1-1,AWESGTEAF
TRBV2,TRBJ1-2,ASSGTGGSGYT
TRBV28,TRBJ2-1,ASTQSRDQQF
TRBV9,TRBJ2-1,ASSVGGSGRHNEQF
TRBV5-1,TRBJ1-2,ASSFRQGPNYGYT
TRBV4-1,TRBJ2-7,ASSQVLAGYEQY
TRBV9,TRBJ1-1,ASTRGQNTEAF
TRBV2,TRBJ1-6,ASSEDRENSPLH
TRBV5-1,TRBJ2-2,ASVGLATGELF
TRBV5-4,TRBJ1-1,ASIGGPEAF
TRBV5-6,TRBJ1-2,ASSSIHPDRGGYGYT
TRBV5-1,TRBJ2-5,ASSFLQETQY
TRBV28,TRBJ1-5,ASRGQGTINNQPQH
TRBV7-2,TRBJ2-6,ASSLLGSSSGANVLT
TRBV7-6,TRBJ2-1,ASSISGDEQF